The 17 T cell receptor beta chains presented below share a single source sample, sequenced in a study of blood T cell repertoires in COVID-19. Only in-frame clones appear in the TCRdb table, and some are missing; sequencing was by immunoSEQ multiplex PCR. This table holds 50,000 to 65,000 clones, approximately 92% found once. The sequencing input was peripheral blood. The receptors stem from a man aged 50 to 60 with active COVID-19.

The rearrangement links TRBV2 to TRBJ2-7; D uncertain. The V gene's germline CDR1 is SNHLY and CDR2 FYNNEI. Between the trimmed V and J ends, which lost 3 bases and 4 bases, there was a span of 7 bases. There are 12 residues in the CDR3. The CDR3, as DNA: TGTGCCAGCAGTGACCAGTATTACGAGCAGTACTTC. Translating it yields CASSDQYYEQYF.

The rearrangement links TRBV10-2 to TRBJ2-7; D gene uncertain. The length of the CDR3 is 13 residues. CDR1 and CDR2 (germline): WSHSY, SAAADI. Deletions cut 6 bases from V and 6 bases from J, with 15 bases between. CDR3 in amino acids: CASRVERVGEQYF. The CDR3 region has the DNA TGCGCCAGCAGAGTCGAGCGCGTGGGCGAGCAGTACTTC.

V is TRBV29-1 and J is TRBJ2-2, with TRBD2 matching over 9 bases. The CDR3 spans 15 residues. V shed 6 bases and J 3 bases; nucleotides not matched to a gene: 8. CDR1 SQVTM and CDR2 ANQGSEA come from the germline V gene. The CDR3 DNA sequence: TGCAGCGTCGCCCCGACTAGCGGATACACCGGGGAGCTGTTTTTT. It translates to CSVAPTSGYTGELFF.

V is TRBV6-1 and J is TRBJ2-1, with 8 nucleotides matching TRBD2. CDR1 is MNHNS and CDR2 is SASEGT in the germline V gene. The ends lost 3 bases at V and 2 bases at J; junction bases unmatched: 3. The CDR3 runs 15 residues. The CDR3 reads CASSEEREPYNEQFF. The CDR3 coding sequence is TGTGCCAGCAGTGAGGAGCGGGAGCCCTACAATGAGCAGTTCTTC.

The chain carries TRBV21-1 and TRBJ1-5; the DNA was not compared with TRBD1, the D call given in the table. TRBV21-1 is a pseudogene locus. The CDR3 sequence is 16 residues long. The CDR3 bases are TGTGCCAGCAGCCGCATGGGACAGGGACAGGGTCAGCCCCAGCATTTT. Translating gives CASSRMGQGQGQPQHF.

In nucleotides, the CDR3 is TGTGCCAGCAGTTTGGCGGCAACCTCCTCCTACGAGCAGTACTTC. This translates into CASSLAATSSYEQYF. The chain couples TRBV28 to TRBJ2-7; D is ambiguous. Germline lookup yields CDR1 MDHEN and CDR2 SYDVKM. The CDR3 contains 15 residues. The V gene lost 3 bases and the J gene lost 0 bases, with 12 bases spanning the gap.

The CDR3 bases are TGTGCCAGCAGTATCGGACAGGGCACAGATACGCAGTATTTT. It encodes CASSIGQGTDTQYF. The genes are TRBV11-3 and TRBJ2-3; 7 bases match TRBD1. CDR1 and CDR2 (germline): SGHNT, YENEEA. This CDR3 comprises 14 residues. The V segment lost 6 bases and the J segment 1 base; nucleotides outside the gene matches: 4.

CDR3 loop: CASSRGTGANYGYTF. The CDR3 region has the DNA TGTGCCAGCAGCCGAGGGACAGGAGCTAACTATGGCTACACCTTC. This chain connects TRBV3-1 (or the pseudogene TRBV3-2) to TRBJ1-2, with 8 bases fitting TRBD1. V lost 4 bases, J lost 0 bases, and 4 bases stayed unmatched. This CDR3 region has 15 residues. CDR1 and CDR2 from the germline V gene are LGHDT and YNNKEL (reference sequence).

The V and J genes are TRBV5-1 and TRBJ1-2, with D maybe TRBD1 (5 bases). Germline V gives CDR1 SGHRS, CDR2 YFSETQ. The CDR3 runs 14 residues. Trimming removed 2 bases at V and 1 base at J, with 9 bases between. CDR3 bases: TGCGCCAGCAGCTTAAACGGACATAACTATGGCTACACCTTC. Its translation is CASSLNGHNYGYTF.

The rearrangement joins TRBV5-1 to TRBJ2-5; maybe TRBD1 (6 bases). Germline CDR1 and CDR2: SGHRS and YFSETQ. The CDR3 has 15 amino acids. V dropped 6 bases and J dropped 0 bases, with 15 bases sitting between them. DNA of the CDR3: TGCGCCAGCAAACCGCAGGGGTCGTACCAAGAGACCCAGTACTTC. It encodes CASKPQGSYQETQYF.

The CDR3 sequence is CASSLRIRDKDTDTQYF. The CDR3 DNA reads TGTGCCAGCAGCTTACGCATCCGGGACAAAGACACAGATACGCAGTATTTT. The chain carries TRBV7-6 and TRBJ2-3; a weak D match, TRBD1 (6 bases). Trimming left V 2 bases short and J 2 bases short, with 17 bases between. CDR3 size: 17 residues. CDR1 is SGHVS, CDR2 FNYEAQ, per germline.

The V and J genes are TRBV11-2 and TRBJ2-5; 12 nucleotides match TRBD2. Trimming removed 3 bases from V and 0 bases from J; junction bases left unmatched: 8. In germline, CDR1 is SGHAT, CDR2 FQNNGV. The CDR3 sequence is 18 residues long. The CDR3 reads CASSLGGLAGWYQETQYF. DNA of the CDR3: TGTGCCAGCAGCTTGGGAGGACTAGCGGGGTGGTACCAAGAGACCCAGTACTTC. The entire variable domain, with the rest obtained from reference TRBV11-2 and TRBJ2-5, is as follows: EAGVAQSPRYKIIEKRQSVAFWCNPISGHATLYWYQQILGQGPKLLIQFQNNGVVDDSQLPKDRFSAERLKGVDSTLKIQPAKLEDSAVYLCASSLGGLAGWYQETQYFGPGTRLLVL.

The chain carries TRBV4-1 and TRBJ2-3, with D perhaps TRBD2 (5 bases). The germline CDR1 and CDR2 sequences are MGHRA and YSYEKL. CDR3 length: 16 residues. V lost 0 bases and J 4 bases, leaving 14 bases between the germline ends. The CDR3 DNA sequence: TGCGCCAGCAGCCAAGATCACGGGATTTCCCCAGATACGCAGTATTTT. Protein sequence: CASSQDHGISPDTQYF.

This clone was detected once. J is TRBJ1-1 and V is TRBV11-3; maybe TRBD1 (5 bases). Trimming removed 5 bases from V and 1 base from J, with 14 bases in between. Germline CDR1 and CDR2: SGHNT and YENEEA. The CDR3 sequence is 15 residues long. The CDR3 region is CASSRQGAENTEAFF. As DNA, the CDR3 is TGTGCCAGCAGCCGTCAGGGCGCAGAGAACACTGAAGCTTTCTTT.

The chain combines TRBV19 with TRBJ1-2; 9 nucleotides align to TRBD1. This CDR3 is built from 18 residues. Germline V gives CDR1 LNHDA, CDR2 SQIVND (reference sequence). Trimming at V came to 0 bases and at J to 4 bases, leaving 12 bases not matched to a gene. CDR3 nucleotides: TGTGCCAGTAGTATAGATCCGGGACAGGGATTCCGTGGCTATGGCTACACCTTC. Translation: CASSIDPGQGFRGYGYTF.

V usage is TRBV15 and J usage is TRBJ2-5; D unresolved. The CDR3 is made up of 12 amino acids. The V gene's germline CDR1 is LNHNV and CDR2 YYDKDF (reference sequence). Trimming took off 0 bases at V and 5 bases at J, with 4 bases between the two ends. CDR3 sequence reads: CATSRDEETQYF. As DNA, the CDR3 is TGTGCCACCAGCAGAGATGAGGAGACCCAGTACTTC.

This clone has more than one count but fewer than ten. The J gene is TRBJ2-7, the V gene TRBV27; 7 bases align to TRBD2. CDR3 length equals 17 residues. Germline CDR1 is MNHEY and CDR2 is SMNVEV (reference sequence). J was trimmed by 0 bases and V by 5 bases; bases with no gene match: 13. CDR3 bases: TGTGCCAGCAGTCCCCGTGGTTTGAGCGGGGACTCCTACGAGCAGTACTTC. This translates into CASSPRGLSGDSYEQYF.